This TCR beta chain comes out of a study of blood T cell repertoires in COVID-19. This clone has a handful of counts. Assay: immunoSEQ multiplex PCR; the TCRdb copy retains only in-frame clones and omits some. The sample yields over 50,000 clones, 80% to 95% seen once. The V and J ends lost 3 bases and 10 bases respectively, with 24 bases between them. CDR3 length: 17 residues. Looked up from germline, CDR1 is MNHEY and CDR2 is SMNVEV (reference sequence). Sequenced sample: peripheral blood. V and J are TRBV27 and TRBJ1-4; D might be TRBD1 (6 bases). The TCR was taken from a human donor with active COVID-19. The donor label of this sample is uncertain. CDR3 in DNA: TGTGCCAGCAGTTTCTTCCCCGGGGCAGGGGAAGAAGCAAAACTGTTTTTT. Amino acid sequence: CASSFFPGAGEEAKLFF.